The text below deals with one T cell receptor (beta chain). The data stem from a study of blood T cell repertoires in COVID-19. At the level of the study: Italy, Spain and the United States were the sources of the convalescent and acute COVID-19 samples.

Per the original methods: Reference gene primer amplification gave estimated nucleated cell counts. TCRdb keeps only in-frame clones here, not all; method: immunoSEQ multiplex PCR. V and J calls and clone size follow that table, whereas D and trimming were derived from the DNA. This sample carries more than 60,000 clones, around 88% of them seen once, and the ten largest clones take nearly 5%. The V end was cut by 2 bases, the J end by 8 bases, with 15 bases between. The CDR3 consists of 14 residues. Germline assignment: CDR1 SGHDN and CDR2 FVKESK. The sequencing input was peripheral blood. The source of this sequence is an elderly woman with active or convalescent COVID-19. The J gene is TRBJ1-2, the V gene TRBV14, with D tentatively TRBD1 (6 bases). The CDR3 DNA is TGTGCCAGCAGCCAACAAACGGGACATGGCGGCTACACCTTC. Residues: CASSQQTGHGGYTF.